The next 13 T cell receptor beta chains were all read from a single sample in a study of shared clonotypes between healthy human individuals. Repertoires were generated with immunoSEQ multiplex PCR, while TCRdb's copy carries only in-frame clones and drops some. The sample lists about 960,000 clones; approximately 80% were seen once. Input material: memory CD4+ T cells sorted from blood. Subset noted: CD45RA-negative fraction. The receptor set was obtained from a man aged 18-30 years in good health.

V is TRBV2 and J is TRBJ2-5; D tentatively reads TRBD1 or TRBD2 (5 bases each). CDR1 SNHLY and CDR2 FYNNEI come from the germline V gene. V lost 7 bases and J lost 1, with 13 bases in between. The CDR3 loop spans 14 amino acids. The CDR3, as DNA: TGTGCCAGCACAGGATGGGGGATCCAAGAGACCCAGTACTTC. This encodes CASTGWGIQETQYF. The whole variable domain, filled in from reference TRBV2 and TRBJ2-5, reads EPEVTQTPSHQVTQMGQEVILRCVPISNHLYFYWYRQILGQKVEFLVSFYNNEISEKSEIFDDQFSVERPDGSNFTLKIRSTKLEDSAMYFCASTGWGIQETQYFGPGTRLLVL.

V is TRBV14 and J is TRBJ2-1, with D hard to call. The germline V gene encodes CDR1 SGHDN and CDR2 FVKESK. This CDR3 has 11 residues. Trimming shortened V by 1 base and J by 12 bases, and 7 bases separated the two germline ends. CDR3 sequence: CASSQVGLQFF. As DNA, the CDR3 is TGTGCCAGCAGCCAAGTGGGGTTGCAGTTCTTC. Drawing the rest from reference TRBV14 and TRBJ2-1, the complete variable domain is EAGVTQFPSHSVIEKGQTVTLRCDPISGHDNLYWYRRVMGKEIKFLLHFVKESKQDESGMPNNRFLAERTGGTYSTLKVQPAELEDSGVYFCASSQVGLQFFGPGTRLTVL.

The chain employs TRBV5-8 and TRBJ2-7; D not certain. CDR1 is SGHTS and CDR2 is YDEGEE in the germline V gene. Between the trimmed V and J ends, which lost 0 bases and 8 bases, there was a span of 12 bases. The CDR3 contains 13 residues. CDR3 amino acids: CASSLEVPPQQYF. DNA for the CDR3: TGTGCCAGCAGCTTGGAGGTCCCCCCGCAGCAGTACTTC.

The chain is built from TRBV5-8 and TRBJ1-4, with 7 bases fitting TRBD1. V lost 1 base, J lost 1 base, and 1 base stayed unmatched. Germline CDR1 and CDR2: SGHTS and YDEGEE. This CDR3 comprises 15 residues. The CDR3 sequence: CASSLRQGTNEKLFF. CDR3 DNA sequence: TGTGCCAGCAGCTTGCGACAGGGAACTAATGAAAAACTGTTTTTT.

The V and J genes are TRBV4-3 and TRBJ1-2; D unclear. CDR1 and CDR2 from the germline V gene are LGHNA and YSLEER. The V gene lost 0 bases and the J gene lost 2 bases, with 16 bases spanning the gap. The CDR3 extends over 17 amino acids. The CDR3 sequence: CASSQDLIGKGNYGYTF. The CDR3 DNA reads as TGCGCCAGCAGCCAAGATCTGATCGGGAAAGGGAACTATGGCTACACCTTC.

Details on this clone: Its ends do not fully match the called genes, so a read error is possible. The chain links TRBV6-1 to TRBJ2-4; D is perhaps TRBD1 (6 bases). Germline loops: CDR1 MNHNS, CDR2 SASEGT. This CDR3 comprises 11 residues. The CDR3 DNA reads TGTGCCAGCAGCGACAGGTACTTTCCAGTTTTC. Protein: CASSDRYFPVF.

Many counts were recorded for this clone. The J gene is TRBJ1-4, the V gene TRBV6-6; D not certain. The CDR3 totals 15 residues. With 3 bases removed from V and 4 bases from J, the gap between germline ends came to 12 bases. Germline V CDR1 and CDR2: MNHNY, SVGAGI (reference sequence). The CDR3 DNA follows: TGTGCCAGCAGTTATATTCCAGAGATTAATGAAAAACTGTTTTTT. It encodes CASSYIPEINEKLFF.

In regard to this clone: One junction end disagrees with the germline gene, perhaps due to a read error. V and J are TRBV6-5 and TRBJ2-7; D remains ambiguous. The germline V gene has CDR1 MNHEY and CDR2 SVGAGI. The length of the CDR3 is 13 residues. Written as DNA, the CDR3 is TGTGCCAGCAGCGCCCCCGGGTCCTTCGAGCAGTACTTC. This sequence encodes CASSAPGSFEQYF.

The chain employs TRBV7-2 and TRBJ2-1; 13 bases line up with TRBD2. This CDR3 is 15 amino acids long. V shed 6 bases and J 9 bases; nucleotides not matched to a gene: 8. Germline V gene data show CDR1 as SGHTA and CDR2 as FQGNSA. CDR3 sequence: CASRATSGRRSEQFF. In DNA form, the CDR3 reads TGTGCCAGCAGGGCGACTAGCGGGAGGCGCTCTGAGCAGTTCTTC.

The chain couples TRBV19 to TRBJ1-2, with 8 bases aligning to TRBD1. After removal of 7 bases from V and 2 bases from J, the junction contained 9 bases not matched to a gene. Germline V gene data show CDR1 as LNHDA and CDR2 as SQIVND (reference sequence). The CDR3 loop spans 15 amino acids. This chain's CDR3 is CASTQGAGGNYGYTF. CDR3 nucleotide sequence: TGTGCCAGTACCCAAGGGGCAGGGGGCAACTATGGCTACACCTTC.

This chain connects TRBV6-4 to TRBJ2-6; no definite D call. The CDR3 covers 14 residues. The ends were cut back, 2 bases at V and 2 bases at J, with 4 bases in the middle. The V gene's germline CDR1 is MRHNA and CDR2 SNTAGT. The CDR3 protein is CASSDRAGANVLTF. The CDR3 bases are TGTGCCAGCAGTGACAGGGCTGGGGCCAACGTCCTGACTTTC.

This clone was seen just once. V usage is TRBV5-1 and J usage is TRBJ2-3; no firm D call. The CDR3 contains 14 residues. Germline V gives CDR1 SGHRS, CDR2 YFSETQ. Trimming stripped 2 bases from V and 4 bases from J, with 11 bases between. The CDR3 reads CASSFARVSDTQYF. The CDR3 bases are TGCGCCAGCAGCTTCGCCAGAGTCTCAGATACGCAGTATTTT.

The J gene is TRBJ2-7, the V gene TRBV2; 9 nucleotides match TRBD1. Per the germline V gene, CDR1 is SNHLY and CDR2 is FYNNEI. After removal of 8 bases from V and 2 bases from J, the junction contained 7 bases not matched to a gene. This CDR3 region has 14 residues. CDR3 protein: CASGGGQGAYEQYF. CDR3 DNA: TGTGCCAGCGGAGGGGGACAGGGAGCCTACGAGCAGTACTTC. The whole variable domain, remainder taken from reference TRBV2 and TRBJ2-7, is EPEVTQTPSHQVTQMGQEVILRCVPISNHLYFYWYRQILGQKVEFLVSFYNNEISEKSEIFDDQFSVERPDGSNFTLKIRSTKLEDSAMYFCASGGGQGAYEQYFGPGTRLTVT.